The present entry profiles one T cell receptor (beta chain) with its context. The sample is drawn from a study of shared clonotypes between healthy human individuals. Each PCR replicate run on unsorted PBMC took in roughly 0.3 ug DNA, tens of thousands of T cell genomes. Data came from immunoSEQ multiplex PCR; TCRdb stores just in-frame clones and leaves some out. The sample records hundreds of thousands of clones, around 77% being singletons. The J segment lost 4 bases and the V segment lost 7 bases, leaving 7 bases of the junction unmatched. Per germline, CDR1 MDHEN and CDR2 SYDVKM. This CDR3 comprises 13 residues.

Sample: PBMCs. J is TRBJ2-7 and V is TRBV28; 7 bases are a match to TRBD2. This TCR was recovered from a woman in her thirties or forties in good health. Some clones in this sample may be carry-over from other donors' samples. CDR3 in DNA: TGTGCCAGCACCTCGGGGGGAGGTTACGAGCAGTACTTC. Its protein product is CASTSGGGYEQYF. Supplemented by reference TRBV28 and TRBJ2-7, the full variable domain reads DVKVTQSSRYLVKRTGEKVFLECVQDMDHENMFWYRQDPGLGLRLIYFSYDVKMKEKGDIPEGYSVSREKKERFSLILESASTNQTSMYLCASTSGGGYEQYFGPGTRLTVT.